These T cell receptor beta chains were read from a single sample in a study of PD-1 blockade in classical Hodgkin lymphoma. Some clones are missing from TCRdb's copy, which holds only in-frame ones; the method was immunoSEQ multiplex PCR. The sample records tens of thousands of clones, around 86% being singletons. This material consisted of CD4+ T cells from blood, taken before the fourth cycle of nivolumab. The source is a human donor with classical Hodgkin lymphoma. Both conserved end residues are part of each CDR3. D genes are given only for firm matches. Clone size is not always given. Where it is, it says once, few, many or a class for expanded clones.

clone size	V gene	J gene	D gene	CDR3 protein	CDR3 DNA
-	TRBV19	TRBJ1-5	-	CASSITGTNSNQPQHF	TGTGCCAGTAGTATAACCGGGACAAATAGCAATCAGCCCCAGCATTTT
few	TRBV29-1	TRBJ1-2	-	CSVVVNPRTEHTF	TGCAGCGTTGTAGTAAACCCTCGGACAGAACACACCTTC
few	TRBV21-1	TRBJ1-5	-	CASPGSGDYSNQPQHF	TGTGCCAGCCCGGGTAGCGGGGACTATAGCAATCAGCCCCAGCATTTT
-	TRBV9	TRBJ2-2	-	CASSPGGAHTGELFF	TGTGCCAGCAGCCCAGGGGGGGCGCACACCGGGGAGCTGTTTTTT
-	TRBV5-5	TRBJ1-1	TRBD1	CASSPRSGGRTEAFF	TGTGCCAGCAGCCCCCGGTCAGGGGGCAGGACTGAAGCTTTCTTT
-	TRBV7-9	TRBJ2-1	-	CASTPRLGSGSYNEQFF	TGTGCCAGCACCCCCCGGCTGGGTTCAGGCTCCTACAATGAGCAGTTCTTC
-	TRBV5-4	TRBJ2-1	-	CASSTEGVREQFF	TGTGCCAGCAGCACGGAGGGGGTTCGCGAGCAGTTCTTC
-	TRBV6-5	TRBJ2-7	TRBD2	CASSTTSGRVREQYF	TGTGCCAGCAGTACGACTAGCGGGAGGGTGCGCGAGCAGTACTTC
once	TRBV6-6	TRBJ2-5	-	CASSYITGRETQYF	TGTGCCAGCAGTTACATTACAGGGCGAGAGACCCAGTACTTC
-	TRBV11-2	TRBJ2-1	TRBD2	CASSLRESYNEQFF	TGTGCCAGCAGCTTGCGGGAGTCTTACAATGAGCAGTTCTTC